Given below is one TCR beta chain in context. The libraries of TRB cDNA were prepared using 5' RACE with UMI labels. TCRdb reanalyzed the 5' RACE reads and collapses them to one entry per CDR3 protein, without DNA. The listing records about 130,000 distinct CDR3 sequences. Per the germline V gene, CDR1 is SGHAT and CDR2 is FQDESV (reference sequence). The CDR3 extends over 14 amino acids. This entry is derived from a study of CXCR3-negative and CXCR3-positive naive CD8 T cells. Triplicate sorts, 320,000 or so cells apiece, were made for each CD8+ T cell subset. Input material: naive CXCR3- CD8+ T cells from blood. Noted subset: CD45RO-CCR7+CD27+CD95- naive CD8+ T cells lacking CXCR3 (TNR3-). The sequence derives from a human donor in good health. Some clones in this sample may be carry-over from other donors' samples. This chain joins TRBV11-1 and TRBJ2-7; TCRdb outputs TRBD1, but without DNA this stays unchecked. The CDR3 is CASSLVQGTYEQYF.